What follows are 19 T cell receptor beta chains derived from one specimen sequenced in a study of T cells in Graves' hyperthyroidism and ophthalmopathy. Amplification of TCR beta CDR3 regions used RNA as the template. RT-PCR in the first round (using the HTBI primer set) targeted the TCR CDR3. Using its own MiXCR run on the multiplex PCR reads, TCRdb lists one record per CDR3 protein. This table has more than 500,000 distinct CDR3 sequences, about half appearing once. The material sequenced was peripheral blood or thyroid tissue (not recorded which). Receptors were obtained from an adult woman with Graves' disease, either hyperthyroidism or ophthalmopathy (not recorded which).

This clonotype was seen repeatedly, ten times or more. The chain uses TRBV9 and TRBJ2-6; D gene uncertain. This CDR3 comprises 16 residues. V gave up 0 bases and J gave up 0 bases, with 7 bases separating them. The germline V gene encodes CDR1 SGDLS and CDR2 YYNGEE. The DNA for the CDR3 is TGTGCCAGCAGCGTAGTGCCCAACTCTGGGGCCAACGTCCTGACTTTC. Protein: CASSVVPNSGANVLTF. Combining the CDR3 with reference TRBV9 and TRBJ2-6 gives the whole variable domain DSGVTQTPKHLITATGQRVTLRCSPRSGDLSVYWYQQSLDQGLQFLIQYYNGEERAKGNILERFSAQQFPDLHSELNLSSLELGDSALYFCASSVVPNSGANVLTFGAGSRLTVL.

The chain uses TRBV9 and TRBJ2-7; 11 nucleotides agree with TRBD1. J lost 7 bases, V lost 3 bases, and 9 bases had no gene match. The length of the CDR3 is 15 residues. Germline V gene lookup returns CDR1 SGDLS and CDR2 YYNGEE. The CDR3 region is CASSARDRGSNEQYF. CDR3 DNA: TGTGCCAGCAGCGCTCGGGACAGGGGGAGTAATGAGCAGTACTTC.

This clonotype appeared once. The chain carries TRBV5-1 and TRBJ1-5, with TRBD1 matching 8 bases. There are 15 residues in the CDR3. The V segment lost 4 bases and the J segment 5 bases; nucleotides outside the gene matches: 8. Germline CDR1 SGHRS, CDR2 YFSETQ. Here the CDR3 reads CASSLRTGSDQPQHF. CDR3 coding DNA: TGCGCCAGCAGCCTGAGGACAGGGTCAGATCAGCCCCAGCATTTT.

The chain uses TRBV7-8 and TRBJ1-4, with 11 bases lining up with TRBD1. The germline V gene has CDR1 SGHVS and CDR2 FQNEAQ. V lost 7 bases and J lost 12; bases outside the gene matches: 7. The CDR3 runs to 13 residues. The CDR3 DNA is TGTGCCAGCACCCATTGGGGACAGGGGGAACTGTTTTTT. Encoded protein: CASTHWGQGELFF. Full variable domain (rest looked up from reference TRBV7-8 and TRBJ1-4): GAGVSQSPRYKVAKRGQDVALRCDPISGHVSLFWYQQALGQGPEFLTYFQNEAQLDKSGLPSDRFFAERPEGSVSTLKIQRTQQEDSAVYLCASTHWGQGELFFGSGTQLSVL.

This clonotype was counted ten times or more. The gene calls are TRBV20-1 and TRBJ2-2; perhaps TRBD1 as D (7 bases). The CDR3 consists of 15 residues. Germline loops: CDR1 DFQATT, CDR2 SNEGSKA (reference sequence). V was clipped by 3 bases and J by 3 bases, with 14 bases between them. The CDR3 coding sequence is TGCAGTGCTAGTTCGGCAGGGGGGTACACCGGGGAGCTGTTTTTT. Translating gives CSASSAGGYTGELFF.

As concerns this clonotype: An end of the junction does not agree with germline; a read error may underlie this. V gene TRBV7-2 combines with J gene TRBJ2-6; 8 bases line up with TRBD2. Germline V gene sequence: CDR1 SGHTA, CDR2 FQGNSA. The CDR3 has 14 amino acids. CDR3 bases: TGTGCCAGCAACTTAGGCCGGGGGGGCAACGTCCTGACTTTC. It codes for CASNLGRGGNVLTF.

The chain employs TRBV7-9 and TRBJ2-7, with a possible D match to TRBD1 (5 bases). The CDR3 consists of 13 residues. Trimming stripped 3 bases from V and 6 bases from J, with 12 bases between. CDR1 SEHNR and CDR2 FQNEAQ come from the germline V gene (reference sequence). The DNA for the CDR3 is TGTGCCAGCAGCTTCGGACAATTCGGCGAGCAGTACTTC. Encoded protein: CASSFGQFGEQYF.

This clonotype was picked up one time. V and J are TRBV10-3 and TRBJ1-5; 9 bases are a match to TRBD1. V shed 10 bases, J shed 5 bases, and the junction held 18 bases outside the gene matches. This CDR3 spans 17 amino acids. The germline V gene has CDR1 ENHRY and CDR2 SYGVKD. For the CDR3, the DNA is TGTGCCACCGCGGGGGGACAGGGTCCATCATCGGATCAGCCCCAGCATTTT. Encoded protein: CATAGGQGPSSDQPQHF.

This clonotype was detected only once. The chain uses TRBV4-3 and TRBJ2-5; 8 positions agree with TRBD1. The CDR3 is 15 amino acids. Germline CDR1 is LGHNA and CDR2 is YSLEER. The ends lost 5 bases at V and 0 bases at J; junction bases unmatched: 5. The DNA for the CDR3 is TGCGCCAGCAGCTTAGGGACAGGCCACCAAGAGACCCAGTACTTC. Protein: CASSLGTGHQETQYF.

This clonotype was picked up many times. This chain connects TRBV7-2 to TRBJ2-3, with no clear D. The length of the CDR3 is 12 residues. Trimming cost V 2 bases and J 5 bases, with 5 bases left between them. The germline V gene has CDR1 SGHTA and CDR2 FQGNSA. DNA of the CDR3: TGTGCCAGCAGCTTATCGGGAGATACGCAGTATTTT. This codes for CASSLSGDTQYF.

Ten or more counts support this clonotype. The V gene is TRBV5-1, the J gene TRBJ2-6; D might be TRBD2 (6 bases). The germline gives CDR1 SGHRS, CDR2 YFSETQ. V lost 5 bases to trimming and J lost 0 bases, with 9 bases between them. The CDR3 has 15 residues. The CDR3 bases are TGCGCCAGCAGGGAGGGCGGCTCTGGGGCCAACGTCCTGACTTTC. Its protein is CASREGGSGANVLTF.

This clonotype was picked up many times. The chain links TRBV2 to TRBJ2-7; D unclear. Between the trimmed V and J ends, which lost 10 bases and 4 bases, there was a span of 23 bases. The CDR3 is 15 residues long. Germline CDR1 reads SNHLY; CDR2 reads FYNNEI. In DNA form, the CDR3 reads TGTGCCATTTCCGAGAGTCACCGCCAGATTTACGAGCAGTACTTC. Its protein is CAISESHRQIYEQYF.

This chain connects TRBV29-1 to TRBJ2-2; D may be TRBD1 or TRBD2 (5 bases each). Deletions cut 3 bases from V and 6 bases from J, with 17 bases between. CDR1 SQVTM and CDR2 ANQGSEA come from the germline V gene. The CDR3 loop spans 15 amino acids. The CDR3 nucleotides are TGCAGCGTTGAGCTGGGGAAGGGGACGGCCGGGGAGCTGTTTTTT. Translating it yields CSVELGKGTAGELFF.

This clonotype was picked up many times. The chain joins TRBV4-1 to TRBJ2-7; 9 nucleotides agree with TRBD1. The length of the CDR3 is 15 residues. Germline trimming cut 0 bases from V and 6 bases from J; bases unmatched to any gene: 6. The germline V gene has CDR1 MGHRA and CDR2 YSYEKL. Here the CDR3 reads CASSQEGTGRPEQYF. CDR3 nucleotide sequence: TGCGCCAGCAGCCAAGAGGGGACAGGGCGCCCCGAGCAGTACTTC.

The chain recombines TRBV5-1 with TRBJ2-7; 7 positions agree with TRBD2. The CDR3 extends over 15 amino acids. CDR1 is SGHRS and CDR2 is YFSETQ in the germline V gene. V lost 4 bases and J lost 0; bases outside the gene matches: 7. The CDR3 bases are TGCGCCAGCAGCGCTAGCGGCGCCTACTCCTACGAGCAGTACTTC. Translating gives CASSASGAYSYEQYF. The variable domain in full, completed from reference TRBV5-1 and TRBJ2-7, reads KAGVTQTPRYLIKTRGQQVTLSCSPISGHRSVSWYQQTPGQGLQFLFEYFSETQRNKGNFPGRFSGRQFSNSRSEMNVSTLELGDSALYLCASSASGAYSYEQYFGPGTRLTVT.

This clonotype was found many times. The CDR3 is CASSPQGAIQPQHF. As DNA, the CDR3 is TGTGCCAGCAGCCCACAGGGGGCGATTCAGCCCCAGCATTTT. The chain employs TRBV5-6 and TRBJ1-5; the match to TRBD1 covers 9 bases. Germline V gene lookup returns CDR1 SGHDT and CDR2 YYEEEE. The CDR3 length is 14 residues. V lost 4 bases and J lost 6; bases outside the gene matches: 5.

This clonotype was detected many times. CDR3 protein: CAIREVGRSELHF. The CDR3 coding sequence is TGTGCCATCAGGGAGGTAGGCAGGAGCGAACTCCACTTT. The chain links TRBV10-3 to TRBJ1-6; D ambiguous. The germline V gene has CDR1 ENHRY and CDR2 SYGVKD. This CDR3 contains 13 residues. V was shortened by 6 bases and J by 16 bases, with 19 bases between the two germline ends.

This clonotype came up many times. This chain connects TRBV10-3 to TRBJ2-7; D may be TRBD2 (6 bases). CDR1 and CDR2 from the germline V gene are ENHRY and SYGVKD. V lost 6 bases to trimming and J lost 0 bases, with 15 bases between them. This CDR3 has 15 residues. This chain's CDR3 is CAISSTSRVSYEQYF. The CDR3 DNA reads as TGTGCCATCAGCTCGACTAGTCGGGTCTCCTACGAGCAGTACTTC.

With respect to this clonotype: At one end, the junction sequence differs from germline, possibly due to a read error. The chain uses TRBV28 and TRBJ1-2; D ambiguous. This CDR3 comprises 12 residues. Germline V gene data show CDR1 as MDHEN and CDR2 as SYDVKM. CDR3 residues: CASSLRGDGYAF. CDR3 nucleotides: TGTGCCAGCAGTTTGAGAGGAGATGGCTACGCCTTC.